Listed below are T cell receptor beta chains from one sample, sequenced in a study of T cell responses to AZD1222 COVID-19 vaccine. The protocol was immunoSEQ multiplex PCR, while the TCRdb copy is restricted to in-frame clones and leaves out a portion. The data hold 90,000 to 110,000 clones, with roughly 87% observed a single time. Here the sequenced sample was peripheral blood, taken on day 0 of AZD1222 vaccination. The receptor set was obtained from an adult in good health. The CDR3 runs from the conserved cysteine through the conserved F or W. The order of the fields is clone size, V gene, D gene, J gene, CDR3 protein, CDR3 DNA. A D gene is named only where the DNA matches it firmly. Rows may omit the clone size; those that give it use once, few, many or a size class.

>few|TRBV24-1|NA|TRBJ2-3
CATSDYGSDTQYF
TGTGCCACCAGTGATTATGGCTCAGATACGCAGTATTTT
>NA|TRBV6-2/TRBV6-3|NA|TRBJ2-7
CASSKGEPYEQYF
TGTGCCAGCAGTAAAGGGGAGCCCTACGAGCAGTACTTC
>once|TRBV7-3|NA|TRBJ1-2
CASSLGVGGEYGYTF
TGTGCCAGCAGCTTAGGGGTTGGGGGCGAATATGGCTACACCTTC
>NA|TRBV6-2/TRBV6-3|NA|TRBJ2-7
CASSYGPWEYF
TGTGCCAGCAGTTATGGGCCCTGGGAGTACTTC
>NA|TRBV28|TRBD1|TRBJ1-4
CASSSPGQGHEKLFF
TGTGCCAGCAGTTCGCCGGGACAGGGCCATGAAAAACTGTTTTTT
>once|TRBV19|NA|TRBJ1-3
CASRSPRQEGSIYF
TGTGCCAGTAGATCCCCGCGGCAAGAAGGTTCCATATATTTT
>NA|TRBV10-3|NA|TRBJ2-7
CAISETREGPREQYF
TGTGCCATCAGTGAGACACGAGAGGGGCCGAGAGAGCAGTACTTC
>NA|TRBV13|NA|TRBJ1-3
CASSPREGTGNTIYF
TGTGCCAGCAGCCCGCGGGAGGGGACTGGAAACACCATATATTTT
>NA|TRBV11-2|NA|TRBJ2-7
CASSLDLGQTYEQYF
TGTGCCAGCAGCTTAGATCTAGGGCAGACCTACGAGCAGTACTTC
>NA|TRBV2|TRBD2|TRBJ2-7
CASSEGRGGNEQYF
TGTGCCAGCAGTGAAGGACGGGGGGGCAACGAGCAGTACTTC
>few|TRBV10-3|NA|TRBJ2-1
CAISESLRARNEQFF
TGTGCCATCAGTGAGTCTCTCCGGGCACGCAATGAGCAGTTCTTC
>NA|TRBV11-2|TRBD2|TRBJ2-5
CASSLGGGNLRETQYF
TGTGCCAGCAGCTTAGGCGGGGGGAACCTGAGAGAGACCCAGTACTTC
>NA|TRBV5-1|NA|TRBJ2-1
CASSLDRSQFF
TGCGCCAGCAGCTTGGACAGGAGTCAGTTCTTC
>NA|TRBV7-8|NA|TRBJ1-3
CASIDSRGHGNTIYF
TGTGCCAGCATCGATTCTAGGGGACATGGAAACACCATATATTTT
>NA|TRBV18|NA|TRBJ1-6
CASSPRADRKNSPLHF
TGTGCCAGCTCACCACGAGCGGACCGCAAGAATTCACCCCTCCACTTT
>NA|TRBV7-9|NA|TRBJ2-7
CASSLGGAGLNEQYF
TGTGCCAGCAGCTTAGGCGGCGCAGGACTGAACGAGCAGTACTTC